The 2 T cell receptor beta chains below all came from one sample that was sequenced in a study of CD8+ T cells in alopecia areata. cDNA prepared by RNA extraction and subsequent reverse transcription served as the template for sequencing. The protocol was immunoSEQ multiplex PCR, while the TCRdb copy is restricted to in-frame clones and leaves out a portion. The profile covers over 100,000 clones, none occurring a single time. The sequenced sample was lesional skin. All receptors derive from a C3H/HeJ mouse with alopecia areata. The strain's MHC type: H2-k.

A word on this clone: Here the gene names and germline are mouse. The read terminates 4 residues before the CDR3 end, so the remaining end is supplied by the germline J gene. The rearrangement uses TRBV19 and TRBJ1-4; TRBD1 aligns across 12 bases. CDR1 and CDR2 from the germline V gene are FNHDT and SITEND (reference sequence). V lost 4 bases to trimming and J lost 6 bases; unmatched junction nucleotides: 7. The CDR3 totals 16 residues. CDR3 residues: CASSPLGTGGDERLFF. The sequenced CDR3 bases are TGTGCCAGCAGTCCCCTTGGGACAGGGGGCGACGAA. Together with reference TRBV19 and TRBJ1-4, the CDR3 gives the full variable domain: GGIITQTPKFLIGQEGQKLTLKCQQNFNHDTMYWYRQDSGKGLRLIYYSITENDLQKGDLSEGYDASREKKSSFSLTVTSAQKNEMAVFLCASSPLGTGGDERLFFGHGTKLSVL.

This clone was seen at least ten times. TCRdb's protein and the DNA translation differ at residue 15; the protein here comes from the DNA. Gene names are mouse gene names. The read stops 3 residues short of the end of the CDR3; the missing end is completed from the germline J gene. V and J are TRBV1 and TRBJ1-3, with 10 bases fitting TRBD1. There are 18 residues in the CDR3. The ends lost 2 bases at V and 0 bases at J; junction bases unmatched: 7. The germline CDR1 and CDR2 sequences are NSQYPW and LRSPGD (reference sequence). This CDR3 reads CTCSARTGGPNSGNTLYF. The sequenced part of the CDR3 DNA is TGCACCTGCAGTGCAAGGACAGGGGGTCCTAATTCTGGAAATACG. Filled out from reference TRBV1 and TRBJ1-3, the complete variable domain reads VTLLEQNPRWRLVPRGQAVNLRCILKNSQYPWMSWYQQDLQKQLQWLFTLRSPGDKEVKSLPGADYLATRVTDTELRLQVANMSQGRTLYCTCSARTGGPNSGNTLYFGEGSRLIVV.